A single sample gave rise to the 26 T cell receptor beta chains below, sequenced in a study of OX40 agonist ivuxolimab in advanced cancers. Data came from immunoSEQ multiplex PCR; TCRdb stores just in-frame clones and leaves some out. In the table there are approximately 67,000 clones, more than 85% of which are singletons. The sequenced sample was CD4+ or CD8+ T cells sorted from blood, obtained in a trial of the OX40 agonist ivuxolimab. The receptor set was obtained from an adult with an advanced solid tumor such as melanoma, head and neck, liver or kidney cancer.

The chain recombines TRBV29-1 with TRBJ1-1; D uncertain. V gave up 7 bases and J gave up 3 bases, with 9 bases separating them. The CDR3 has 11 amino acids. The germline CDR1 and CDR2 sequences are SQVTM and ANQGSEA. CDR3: CSAGWDTEAFF. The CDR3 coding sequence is TGCAGCGCCGGCTGGGACACTGAAGCTTTCTTT.

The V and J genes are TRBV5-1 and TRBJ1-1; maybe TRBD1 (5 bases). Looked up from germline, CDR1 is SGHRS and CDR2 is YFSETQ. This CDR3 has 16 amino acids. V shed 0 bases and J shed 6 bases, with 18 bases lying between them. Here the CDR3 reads CASSLARAGQDAEAFF. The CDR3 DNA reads TGCGCCAGCAGCTTGGCCCGGGCAGGGCAGGACGCTGAAGCTTTCTTT.

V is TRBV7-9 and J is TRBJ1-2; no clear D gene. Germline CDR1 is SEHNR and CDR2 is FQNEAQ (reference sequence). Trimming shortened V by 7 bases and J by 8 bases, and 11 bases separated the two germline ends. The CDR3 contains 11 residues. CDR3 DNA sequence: TGTGCCAGCATGTCAGTTCGGGGCTACACCTTC. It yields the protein CASMSVRGYTF.

The CDR3: CAISDPGLAGEGTGELFF. Written as DNA, the CDR3 is TGTGCCATCAGTGACCCGGGACTAGCGGGAGAGGGGACCGGGGAGCTGTTTTTT. The chain couples TRBV10-3 to TRBJ2-2; 14 nucleotides match TRBD2. The CDR3 is 18 residues long. With V trimmed by 3 bases and J by 5 bases, 8 bases remained unmatched. Germline CDR1 and CDR2: ENHRY and SYGVKD.

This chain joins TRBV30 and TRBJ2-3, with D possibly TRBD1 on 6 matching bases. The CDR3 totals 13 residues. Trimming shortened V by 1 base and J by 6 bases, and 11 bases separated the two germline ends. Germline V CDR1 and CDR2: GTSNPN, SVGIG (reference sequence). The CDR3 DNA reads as TGTGCCTGGAGTGGAGTTGGGGGCGATACGCAGTATTTT. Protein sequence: CAWSGVGGDTQYF. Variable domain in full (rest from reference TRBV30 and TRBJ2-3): SQTIHQWPATLVQPVGSPLSLECTVEGTSNPNLYWYRQAAGRGLQLLFYSVGIGQISSEVPQNLSASRPQDRQFILSSKKLLLSDSGFYLCAWSGVGGDTQYFGPGTRLTVL.

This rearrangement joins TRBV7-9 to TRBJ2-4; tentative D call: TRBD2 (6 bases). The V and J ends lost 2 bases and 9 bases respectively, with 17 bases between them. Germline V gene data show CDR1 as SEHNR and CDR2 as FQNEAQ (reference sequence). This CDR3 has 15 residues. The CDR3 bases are TGTGCCAGCAGCTTAACGGGAGAGTCGCGCGGCATTCAGTACTTC. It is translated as CASSLTGESRGIQYF.

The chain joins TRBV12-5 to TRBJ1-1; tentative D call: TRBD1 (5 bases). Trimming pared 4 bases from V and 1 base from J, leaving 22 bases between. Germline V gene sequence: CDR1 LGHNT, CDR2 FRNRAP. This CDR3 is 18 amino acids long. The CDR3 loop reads CASGSSWGTGGGNTEAFF. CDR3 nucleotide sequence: TGTGCTAGTGGTTCCTCTTGGGGCACAGGCGGTGGGAACACTGAAGCTTTCTTT.

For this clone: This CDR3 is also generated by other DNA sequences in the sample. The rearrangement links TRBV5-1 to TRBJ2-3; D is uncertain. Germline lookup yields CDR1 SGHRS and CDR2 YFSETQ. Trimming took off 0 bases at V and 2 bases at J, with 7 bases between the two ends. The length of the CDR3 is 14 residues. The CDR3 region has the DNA TGCGCCAGCAGCTTGGGCGGATACACAGATACGCAGTATTTT. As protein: CASSLGGYTDTQYF.

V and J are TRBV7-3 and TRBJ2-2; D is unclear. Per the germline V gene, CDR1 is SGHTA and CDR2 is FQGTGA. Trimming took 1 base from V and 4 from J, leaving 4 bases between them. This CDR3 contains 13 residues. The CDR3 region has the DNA TGTGCCAGCAGCTTAAGTGTCACCGGGGAGCTGTTTTTT. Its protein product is CASSLSVTGELFF.

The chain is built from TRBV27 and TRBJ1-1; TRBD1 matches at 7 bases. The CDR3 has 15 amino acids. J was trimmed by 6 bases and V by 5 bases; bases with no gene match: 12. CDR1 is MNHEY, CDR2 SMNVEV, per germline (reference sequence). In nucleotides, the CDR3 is TGTGCCAGCAGTCGTACAGGGGTTAGCCGGGCTGAAGCTTTCTTT. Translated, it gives CASSRTGVSRAEAFF.

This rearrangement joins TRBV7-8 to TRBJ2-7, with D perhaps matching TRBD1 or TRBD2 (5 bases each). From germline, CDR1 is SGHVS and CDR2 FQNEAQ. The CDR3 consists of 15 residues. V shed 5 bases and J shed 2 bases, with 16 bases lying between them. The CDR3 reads CASSPRGTLPYEQYF. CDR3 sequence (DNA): TGTGCCAGCAGCCCACGAGGGACCCTCCCCTACGAGCAGTACTTC. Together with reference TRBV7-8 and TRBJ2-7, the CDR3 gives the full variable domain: GAGVSQSPRYKVAKRGQDVALRCDPISGHVSLFWYQQALGQGPEFLTYFQNEAQLDKSGLPSDRFFAERPEGSVSTLKIQRTQQEDSAVYLCASSPRGTLPYEQYFGPGTRLTVT.

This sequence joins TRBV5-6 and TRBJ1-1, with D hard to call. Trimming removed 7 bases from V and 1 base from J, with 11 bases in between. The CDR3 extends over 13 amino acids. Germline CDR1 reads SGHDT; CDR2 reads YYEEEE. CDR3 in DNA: TGTGCCAGCGTACACCCCCGGAACACTGAAGCTTTCTTT. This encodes CASVHPRNTEAFF.

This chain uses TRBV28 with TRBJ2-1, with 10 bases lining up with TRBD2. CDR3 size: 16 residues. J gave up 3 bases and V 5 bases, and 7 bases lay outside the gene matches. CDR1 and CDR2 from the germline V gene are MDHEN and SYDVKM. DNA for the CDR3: TGTGCCAGCAGTATCCTAGCGGGGGCATTCTACAATGAGCAGTTCTTC. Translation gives CASSILAGAFYNEQFF.

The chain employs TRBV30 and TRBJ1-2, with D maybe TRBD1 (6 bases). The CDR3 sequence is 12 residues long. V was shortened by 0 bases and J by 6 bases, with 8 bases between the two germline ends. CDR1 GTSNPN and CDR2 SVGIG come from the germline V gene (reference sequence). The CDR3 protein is CAWSVQGDGYTF. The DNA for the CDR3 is TGTGCCTGGAGTGTACAGGGTGATGGCTACACCTTC.

CDR3 sequence: CASSEAPGRGGVDYEQYF. Written as DNA, the CDR3 is TGCGCCAGCAGTGAGGCTCCGGGACGGGGTGGAGTCGACTACGAGCAGTACTTC. V is TRBV10-2 and J is TRBJ2-7; TRBD1 or TRBD2 may be the D gene (5 bases each). The CDR3 has 18 residues. V lost 2 bases to trimming and J lost 3 bases, with 23 bases between them. Looked up from germline, CDR1 is WSHSY and CDR2 is SAAADI.

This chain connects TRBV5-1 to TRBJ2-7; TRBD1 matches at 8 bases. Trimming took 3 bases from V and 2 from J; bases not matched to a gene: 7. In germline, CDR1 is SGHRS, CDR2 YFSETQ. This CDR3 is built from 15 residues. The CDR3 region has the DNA TGCGCCAGCAGCTCGGAGACAGGGGCAACCTACGAGCAGTACTTC. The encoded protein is CASSSETGATYEQYF.

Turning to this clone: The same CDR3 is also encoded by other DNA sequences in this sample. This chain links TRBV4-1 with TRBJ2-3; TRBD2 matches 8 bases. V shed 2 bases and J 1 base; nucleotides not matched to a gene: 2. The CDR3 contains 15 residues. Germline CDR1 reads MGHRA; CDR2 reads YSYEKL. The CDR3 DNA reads TGCGCCAGCAGCCAACTACTAGCGGGCACAGATACGCAGTATTTT. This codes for CASSQLLAGTDTQYF.

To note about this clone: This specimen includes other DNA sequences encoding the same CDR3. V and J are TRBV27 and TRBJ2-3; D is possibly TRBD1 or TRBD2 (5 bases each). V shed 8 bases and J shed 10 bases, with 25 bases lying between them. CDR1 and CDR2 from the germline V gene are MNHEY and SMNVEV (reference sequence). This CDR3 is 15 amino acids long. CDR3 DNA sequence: TGTGCCAGCTCATCCCGCCCGGGGCCAAGTATGGCGCAGTATTTT. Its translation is CASSSRPGPSMAQYF.

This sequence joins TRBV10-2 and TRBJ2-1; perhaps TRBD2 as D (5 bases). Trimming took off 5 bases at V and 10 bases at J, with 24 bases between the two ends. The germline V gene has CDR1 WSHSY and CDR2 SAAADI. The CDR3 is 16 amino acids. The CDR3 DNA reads TGCGCCAGCAGTCACCGCGGGTCCCCCATTCGCGGGGAGCAGTTCTTC. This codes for CASSHRGSPIRGEQFF.

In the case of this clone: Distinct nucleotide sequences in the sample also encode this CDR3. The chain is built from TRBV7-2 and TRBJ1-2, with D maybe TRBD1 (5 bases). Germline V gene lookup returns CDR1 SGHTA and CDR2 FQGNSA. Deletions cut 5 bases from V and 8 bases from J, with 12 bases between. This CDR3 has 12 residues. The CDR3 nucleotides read TGTGCCAGCAGCGACGACAGTTACGGCTACACCTTC. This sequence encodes CASSDDSYGYTF. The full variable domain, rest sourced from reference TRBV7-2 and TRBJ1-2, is GAGVSQSPSNKVTEKGKDVELRCDPISGHTALYWYRQSLGQGLEFLIYFQGNSAPDKSGLPSDRFSAERTGGSVSTLTIQRTQQEDSAVYLCASSDDSYGYTFGSGTRLTVV.

The CDR3 nucleotides read TGTGCCACCAGCGGCCGCCCAGGGACAGGGCTTTTCAATCAGCCCCAGCATTTT. Its translation: CATSGRPGTGLFNQPQHF. V usage is TRBV15 and J usage is TRBJ1-5, with 9 bases matching TRBD1. The V segment lost 5 bases and the J segment 3 bases; nucleotides outside the gene matches: 14. From germline, CDR1 is LNHNV and CDR2 YYDKDF (reference sequence). This CDR3 contains 18 residues.

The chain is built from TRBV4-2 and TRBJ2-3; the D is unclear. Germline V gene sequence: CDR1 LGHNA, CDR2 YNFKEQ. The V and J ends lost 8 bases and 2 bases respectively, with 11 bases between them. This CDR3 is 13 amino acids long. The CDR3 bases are TGTGCCAGCTCGAAGGGCCCCACAGATACGCAGTATTTT. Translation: CASSKGPTDTQYF.

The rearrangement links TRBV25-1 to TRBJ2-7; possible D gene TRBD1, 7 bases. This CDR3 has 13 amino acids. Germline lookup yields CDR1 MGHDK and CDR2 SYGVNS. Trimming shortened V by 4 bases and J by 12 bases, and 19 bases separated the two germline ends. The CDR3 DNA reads TGTGCCAGCAGTGTACCAGGGGGGACACGGGGGTACTTC. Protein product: CASSVPGGTRGYF.

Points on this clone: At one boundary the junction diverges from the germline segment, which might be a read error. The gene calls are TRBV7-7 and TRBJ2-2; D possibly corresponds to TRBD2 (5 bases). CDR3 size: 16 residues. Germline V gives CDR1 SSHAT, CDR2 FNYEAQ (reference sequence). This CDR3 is CASSPGVRAGTGELFF. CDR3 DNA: TGTGCTAGCAGCCCCGGGGTGAGGGCGGGCACCGGGGAGCTGTTTTTT.

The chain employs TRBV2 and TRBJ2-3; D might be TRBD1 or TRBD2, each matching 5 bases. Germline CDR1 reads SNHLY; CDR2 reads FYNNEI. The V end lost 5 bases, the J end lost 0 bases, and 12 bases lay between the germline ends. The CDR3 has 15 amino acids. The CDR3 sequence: CASSPRGSSTDTQYF. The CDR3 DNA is TGTGCCAGCAGTCCGAGGGGTTCAAGCACAGATACGCAGTATTTT.

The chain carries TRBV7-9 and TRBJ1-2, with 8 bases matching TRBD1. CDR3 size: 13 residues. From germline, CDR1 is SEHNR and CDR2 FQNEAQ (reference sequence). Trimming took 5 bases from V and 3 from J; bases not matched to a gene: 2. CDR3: CASSPGQDYGYTF. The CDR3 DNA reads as TGTGCCAGCAGCCCGGGACAGGACTATGGCTACACCTTC.